The 5 T cell receptor beta chains below were found in one sample sequenced in a study of blood T cell repertoires in COVID-19. The table came from immunoSEQ multiplex PCR; TCRdb's copy has only in-frame clones and leaves some out. The sample consists of some 300,000 clones, 75% to 90% of them appearing once. The sequencing input was peripheral blood. These receptors were collected from a woman in her 70s with COVID-19, enrolled during active disease.

CDR3 loop: CASSPQDSSYGYTF. The CDR3 DNA sequence: TGTGCCAGCAGCCCACAGGACAGTTCATATGGCTACACCTTC. This chain connects TRBV7-9 to TRBJ1-2, with D maybe TRBD1 (6 bases). Trimming shortened V by 5 bases and J by 5 bases, and 15 bases separated the two germline ends. CDR3 length: 14 amino acids. Germline-derived CDR1 and CDR2 are SEHNR and FQNEAQ (reference sequence).

The chain combines TRBV21-1 with TRBJ2-2; the D call in the table, TRBD1, was not verified against the DNA. TRBV21-1 is reported as a pseudogene. CDR3 length: 15 residues. Here the CDR3 DNA reads TGTGCCAGCAGCAAAAGGGACAGGAACACCGGGGAGCTGTTTTTT. As protein: CASSKRDRNTGELFF.

CDR3 nucleotide sequence: TGTGCCAGCAGCTATGCAGGGATCTCTGGAAACACCATATATTTT. Translation: CASSYAGISGNTIYF. This chain links TRBV6-5 with TRBJ1-3, with D perhaps matching TRBD1 (5 bases). Per the germline V gene, CDR1 is MNHEY and CDR2 is SVGAGI. There are 15 residues in the CDR3. V lost 6 bases to trimming and J lost 0 bases, with 12 bases between them.

The genes are TRBV29-1 and TRBJ2-5; no definite D call. There are 13 residues in the CDR3. The germline gives CDR1 SQVTM, CDR2 ANQGSEA. The ends were cut back, 4 bases at V and 7 bases at J, with 16 bases in the middle. The CDR3 DNA reads as TGCAGCGTTGTGGAGACGGTACTGGGGACCCAGTACTTC. This codes for CSVVETVLGTQYF. The full variable domain, its missing parts supplied by reference TRBV29-1 and TRBJ2-5, is SAVISQKPSRDICQRGTSLTIQCQVDSQVTMMFWYRQQPGQSLTLIATANQGSEATYESGFVIDKFPISRPNLTFSTLTVSNMSPEDSSIYLCSVVETVLGTQYFGPGTRLLVL.

The J gene is TRBJ1-2, the V gene TRBV4-2; TRBD1 might be the D (5 bases). The CDR3 is 15 residues long. CDR1 and CDR2 from the germline V gene are LGHNA and YNFKEQ. Trimming pared 0 bases from V and 3 bases from J, leaving 11 bases between. The CDR3 DNA follows: TGTGCCAGCAGCCAAGAAACCGGGGGGTACTATGGCTACACCTTC. Protein: CASSQETGGYYGYTF.